This T cell receptor (beta chain) derives from a study of T cells in Graves' hyperthyroidism and ophthalmopathy. Study-level findings and limits: Model output signaled ophthalmopathy a median approximately six months ahead of onset. Most thyroid clonotypes with frequency above 0.001 were detected in blood.

Researchers took RNA transcripts and amplified the TCR beta CDR3 regions from them. The HTBI primer set served for first-round RT-PCR of the TCR CDR3. A single record per CDR3 protein comes from TCRdb applying MiXCR to the multiplex PCR reads. The sample records about 840,000 distinct CDR3 sequences, 38% being singletons. The table lists this clonotype with a few counts. As yet, its antigen is unknown. Not enrolled were patients with uncontrolled infection, other autoimmune disease, pregnancy or lactation. This clonotype was sampled from a young man with Graves' hyperthyroidism. Sequencing input: blood.

CDR3 sequence: CSVQGRYGYTF. CDR3 bases: TGCAGCGTACAGGGACGCTATGGCTACACCTTC. The chain employs TRBV29-1 and TRBJ1-2; D might be TRBD1 (6 bases). Germline CDR1 and CDR2: SQVTM and ANQGSEA. Trimming removed 6 bases at V and 4 bases at J, with 9 bases between. The CDR3 contains 11 residues.